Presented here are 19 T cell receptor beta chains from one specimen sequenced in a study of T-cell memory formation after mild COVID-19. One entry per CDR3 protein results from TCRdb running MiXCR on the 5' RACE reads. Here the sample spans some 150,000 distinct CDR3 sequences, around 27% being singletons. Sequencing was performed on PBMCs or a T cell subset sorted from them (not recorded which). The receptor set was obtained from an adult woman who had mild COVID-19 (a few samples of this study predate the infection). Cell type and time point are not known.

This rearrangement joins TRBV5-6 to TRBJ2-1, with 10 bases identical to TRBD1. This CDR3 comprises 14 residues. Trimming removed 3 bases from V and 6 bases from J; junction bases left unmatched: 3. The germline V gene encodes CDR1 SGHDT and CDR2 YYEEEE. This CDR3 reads CASSSGTGVNEQFF. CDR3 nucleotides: TGTGCCAGCAGCTCCGGGACAGGGGTCAATGAGCAGTTCTTC.

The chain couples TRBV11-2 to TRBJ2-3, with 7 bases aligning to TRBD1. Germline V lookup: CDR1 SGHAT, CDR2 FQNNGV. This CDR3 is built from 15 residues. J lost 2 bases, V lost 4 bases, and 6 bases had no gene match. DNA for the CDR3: TGTGCCAGCAGCTCCGGGACAGAGTTCACAGATACGCAGTATTTT. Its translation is CASSSGTEFTDTQYF.

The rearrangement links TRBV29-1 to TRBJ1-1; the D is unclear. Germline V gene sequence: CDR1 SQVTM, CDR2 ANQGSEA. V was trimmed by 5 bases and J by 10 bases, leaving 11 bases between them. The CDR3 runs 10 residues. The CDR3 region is CSVTDVRAFF. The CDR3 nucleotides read TGCAGCGTTACGGACGTAAGAGCTTTCTTT.

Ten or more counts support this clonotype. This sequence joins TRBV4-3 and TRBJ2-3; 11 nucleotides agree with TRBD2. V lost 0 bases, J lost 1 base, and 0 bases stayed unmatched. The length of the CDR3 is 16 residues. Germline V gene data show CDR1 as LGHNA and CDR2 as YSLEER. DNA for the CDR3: TGCGCCAGCAGCCAAGAACTAGCGGGAGGCACAGATACGCAGTATTTT. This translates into CASSQELAGGTDTQYF.

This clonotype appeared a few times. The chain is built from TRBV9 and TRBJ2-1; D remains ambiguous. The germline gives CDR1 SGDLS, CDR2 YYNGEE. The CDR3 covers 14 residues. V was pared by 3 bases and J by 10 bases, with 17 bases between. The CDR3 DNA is TGTGCCAGCAGCGCTGATCATGTTGGTCGGGAGCAGTTCTTC. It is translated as CASSADHVGREQFF.

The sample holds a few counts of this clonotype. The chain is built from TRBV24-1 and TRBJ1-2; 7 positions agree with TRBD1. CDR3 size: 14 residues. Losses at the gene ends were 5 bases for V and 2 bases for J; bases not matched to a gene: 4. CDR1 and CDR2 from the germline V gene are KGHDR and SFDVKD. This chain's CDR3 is CATSGGQSNYGYTF. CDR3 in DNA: TGTGCCACCAGTGGGGGACAGTCGAACTATGGCTACACCTTC.

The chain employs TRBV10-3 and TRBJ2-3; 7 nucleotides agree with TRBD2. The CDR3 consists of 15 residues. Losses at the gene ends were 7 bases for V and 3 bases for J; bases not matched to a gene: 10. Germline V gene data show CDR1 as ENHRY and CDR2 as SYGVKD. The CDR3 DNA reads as TGTGCCATCAAGGGCGTGAGCGGGGAAACAGATACGCAGTATTTT. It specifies CAIKGVSGETDTQYF.

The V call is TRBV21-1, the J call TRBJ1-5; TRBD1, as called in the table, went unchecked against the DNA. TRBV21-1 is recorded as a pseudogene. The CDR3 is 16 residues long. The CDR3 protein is CASSKARGPSSQPQHF. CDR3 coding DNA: TGTGCCAGCAGCAAAGCGAGGGGTCCCAGTTCCCAGCCCCAGCATTTT.

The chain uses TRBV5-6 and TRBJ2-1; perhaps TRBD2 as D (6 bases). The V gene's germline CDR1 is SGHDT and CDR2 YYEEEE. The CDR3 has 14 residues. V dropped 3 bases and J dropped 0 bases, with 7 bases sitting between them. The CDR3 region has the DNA TGTGCCAGCAGCTCGGGGGTCTCCTACAATGAGCAGTTCTTC. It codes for CASSSGVSYNEQFF.

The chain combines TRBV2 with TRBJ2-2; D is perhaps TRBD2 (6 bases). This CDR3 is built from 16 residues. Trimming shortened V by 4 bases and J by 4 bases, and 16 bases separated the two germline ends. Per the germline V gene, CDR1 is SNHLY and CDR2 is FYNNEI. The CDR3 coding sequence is TGTGCCAGCAGTGTAAGGGGACTTCCGAGCACCGGGGAGCTGTTTTTT. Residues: CASSVRGLPSTGELFF. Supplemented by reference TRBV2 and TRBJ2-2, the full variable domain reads EPEVTQTPSHQVTQMGQEVILRCVPISNHLYFYWYRQILGQKVEFLVSFYNNEISEKSEIFDDQFSVERPDGSNFTLKIRSTKLEDSAMYFCASSVRGLPSTGELFFGEGSRLTVL.

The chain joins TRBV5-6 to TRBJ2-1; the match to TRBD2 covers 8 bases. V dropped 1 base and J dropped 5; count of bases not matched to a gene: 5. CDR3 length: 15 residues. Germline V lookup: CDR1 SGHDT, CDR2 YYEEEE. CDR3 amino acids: CASSLRLASDNEQFF. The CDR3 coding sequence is TGTGCCAGCAGCTTGAGACTAGCGTCTGACAATGAGCAGTTCTTC.

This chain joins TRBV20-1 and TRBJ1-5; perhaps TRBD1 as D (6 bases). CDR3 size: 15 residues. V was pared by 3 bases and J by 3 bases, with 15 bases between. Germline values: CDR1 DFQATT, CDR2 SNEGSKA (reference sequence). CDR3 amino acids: CSASMTGSLNQPQHF. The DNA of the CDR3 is TGCAGTGCTAGCATGACAGGCAGCCTCAATCAGCCCCAGCATTTT.

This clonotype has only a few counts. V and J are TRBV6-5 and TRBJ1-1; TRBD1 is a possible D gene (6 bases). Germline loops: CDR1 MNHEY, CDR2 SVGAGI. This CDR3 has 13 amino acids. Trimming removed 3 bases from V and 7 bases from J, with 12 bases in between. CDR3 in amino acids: CASSYGVRGEAFF. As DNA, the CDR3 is TGTGCCAGCAGTTATGGGGTCAGGGGTGAAGCTTTCTTT.

The CDR3 is CSARGIRTGGIYGYTF. The CDR3 DNA reads as TGCAGTGCTAGAGGCATCAGGACAGGGGGGATATATGGCTACACCTTC. The V call is TRBV20-1, the J call TRBJ1-2; 10 nucleotides line up with TRBD1. CDR1 and CDR2 from the germline V gene are DFQATT and SNEGSKA (reference sequence). V shed 1 base, J shed 5 bases, and the junction held 10 bases outside the gene matches. This CDR3 spans 16 amino acids.

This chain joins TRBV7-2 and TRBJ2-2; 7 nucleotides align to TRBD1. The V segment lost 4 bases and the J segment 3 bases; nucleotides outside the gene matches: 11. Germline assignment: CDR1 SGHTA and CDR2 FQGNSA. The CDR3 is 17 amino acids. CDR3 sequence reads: CASSYSEGQHYTGELFF. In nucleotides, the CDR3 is TGTGCCAGCAGCTATAGCGAGGGACAGCATTACACCGGGGAGCTGTTTTTT.

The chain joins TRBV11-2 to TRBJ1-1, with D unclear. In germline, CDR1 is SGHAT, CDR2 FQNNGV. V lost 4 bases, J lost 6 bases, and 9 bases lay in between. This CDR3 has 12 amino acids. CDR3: CASSSHWSEAFF. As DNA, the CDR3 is TGTGCCAGCAGCTCGCATTGGTCTGAAGCTTTCTTT.

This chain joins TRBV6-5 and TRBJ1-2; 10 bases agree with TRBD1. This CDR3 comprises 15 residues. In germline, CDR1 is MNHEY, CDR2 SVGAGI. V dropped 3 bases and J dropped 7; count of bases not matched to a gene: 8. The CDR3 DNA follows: TGTGCCAGCAGTTATCAGGGACAGGGGACCCTTGGCTACACCTTC. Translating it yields CASSYQGQGTLGYTF.

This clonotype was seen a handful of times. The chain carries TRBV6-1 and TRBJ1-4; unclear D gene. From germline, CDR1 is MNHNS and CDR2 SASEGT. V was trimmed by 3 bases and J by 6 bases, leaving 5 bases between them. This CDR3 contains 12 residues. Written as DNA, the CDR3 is TGTGCCAGCAGTGATATGGATGAAAAACTGTTTTTT. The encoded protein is CASSDMDEKLFF.

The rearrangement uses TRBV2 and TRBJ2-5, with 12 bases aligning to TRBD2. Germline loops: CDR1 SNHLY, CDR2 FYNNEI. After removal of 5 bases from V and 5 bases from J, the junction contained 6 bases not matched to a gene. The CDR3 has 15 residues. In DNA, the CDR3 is TGTGCCAGCAGTTCCTGGACTAGCGGGAAGGAGACCCAGTACTTC. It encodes CASSSWTSGKETQYF.